The clone carrying this TCR beta chain was counted once. Its antigen is as yet unknown. Autoimmunity was present in every CD3G-deficient patient, worse in two. Amplification used 52 TRBV primers and 13 TRBJ primers. Using immunoSEQ multiplex PCR, the repertoire was profiled, and TCRdb retains in-frame clones only, with some absent. The profile covers about 5,800 clones, with 70% to 85% appearing a single time and around 29% taken by the ten largest. The data belong to a study of regulatory T cells. The CDR3 spans 13 residues. V lost 6 bases and J 5 bases, leaving 14 bases between the germline ends. Germline V lookup: CDR1 MNHNS, CDR2 SASEGT. Whole-study results and caveats: Shannon entropy was nonsignificantly lower in patient CD8+ T cells than control CD8+ cells. In patients, unique TRB V-J pairs were restricted and V/J usage skewed, especially in Tregs.

The gene calls are TRBV6-1 and TRBJ2-7; tentatively, D is TRBD2 (6 bases). The sequence came from a child under 18 with CD3G deficiency. The sequenced sample consisted of CD8+ T cells sorted from blood. CDR3 region: CASRAGRAHEQYF. In nucleotides, the CDR3 is TGTGCCAGCAGGGCGGGGCGAGCTCACGAGCAGTACTTC.